One T cell receptor beta chain is described in this entry. This sample was included in a study of blood T cell repertoires in COVID-19. About the research overall: The origin of the acute and convalescent COVID-19 samples was the United States, Italy and Spain.

Methods used by the authors: Reference gene primer amplification gave estimated nucleated cell counts. Profiled with immunoSEQ multiplex PCR; TCRdb holds only in-frame clones, not every one. Clonal size and the V and J genes are those of that table, whereas D and trimming came from the DNA. In the table there are some 70,000 clones, around 82% of which are singletons. Sample: peripheral blood. The sequence came from a man aged 55 to 70 with acute or convalescent COVID-19.

In DNA form, the CDR3 reads TGTGCCAGCAGGTTCGGAGGGCAGCCCCAGCATTTT. It specifies CASRFGGQPQHF. The chain couples TRBV12-3 or TRBV12-4 to TRBJ1-5; no clear D. Trimming stripped 6 bases from V and 7 bases from J, with 10 bases between. The CDR3 spans 12 residues.